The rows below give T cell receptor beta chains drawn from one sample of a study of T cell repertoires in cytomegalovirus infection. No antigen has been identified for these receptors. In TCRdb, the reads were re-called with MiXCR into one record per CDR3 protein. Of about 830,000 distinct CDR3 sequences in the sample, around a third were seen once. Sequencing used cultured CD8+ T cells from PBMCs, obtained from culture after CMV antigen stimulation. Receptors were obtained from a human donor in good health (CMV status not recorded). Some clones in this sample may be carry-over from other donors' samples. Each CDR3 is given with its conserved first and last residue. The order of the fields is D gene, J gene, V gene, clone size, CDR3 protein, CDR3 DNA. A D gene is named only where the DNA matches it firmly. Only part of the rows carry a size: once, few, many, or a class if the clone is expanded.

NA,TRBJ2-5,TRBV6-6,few,CASSYGIEQETQYF,TGTGCCAGCAGTTACGGTATTGAGCAAGAGACCCAGTACTTC
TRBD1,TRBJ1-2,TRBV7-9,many,CASSAWTGGVGYGYTF,TGTGCCAGCAGCGCATGGACAGGGGGAGTTGGCTATGGCTACACCTTC
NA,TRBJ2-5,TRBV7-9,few,CASSLVGGTQETQYF,TGTGCCAGCAGCTTAGTTGGGGGGACGCAAGAGACCCAGTACTTC
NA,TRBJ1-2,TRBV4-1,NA,CASSQVRVTSYGYTF,TGCGCCAGCAGCCAAGTCAGAGTTACCTCCTATGGCTACACCTTC
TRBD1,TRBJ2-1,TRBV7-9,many,CASNGIGTDNEQFF,TGTGCCAGCAACGGAATAGGGACAGACAATGAGCAGTTCTTC
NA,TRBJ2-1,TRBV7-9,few,CASSSRTDFHEQFF,TGTGCCAGCAGCTCGCGGACCGACTTCCATGAGCAGTTCTTC
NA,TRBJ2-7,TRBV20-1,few,CSATTEYSYEQYF,TGCAGTGCTACCACTGAATACTCCTACGAGCAGTACTTC
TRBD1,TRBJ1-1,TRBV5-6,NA,CASSYPGTGLEAFF,TGTGCCAGCAGTTACCCCGGGACAGGGCTTGAAGCTTTCTTT
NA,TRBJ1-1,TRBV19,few,CASSIGVGNTEAFF,TGTGCCAGTAGTATAGGGGTGGGGAACACTGAAGCTTTCTTT
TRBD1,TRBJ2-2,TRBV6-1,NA,CASPGQGAIGELFF,TGTGCCAGCCCCGGACAGGGGGCGATCGGGGAGCTGTTTTTT
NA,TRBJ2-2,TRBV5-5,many,CASSLEGSGELFF,TGTGCCAGCAGCTTGGAGGGGTCCGGGGAGCTGTTTTTT